What follows is one T cell receptor beta chain and its context. This entry is derived from a study of blood T cell repertoires in COVID-19. At the level of the study: Samples of COVID-19 (acute and convalescent) were obtained from the United States, Italy and Spain. Sources were T cells, B-cell-depleted T cells, or PBMCs; the material itself was cDNA or gDNA.

Under the authors' procedure: Amplification of reference gene primers was used by the study to estimate nucleated cell counts. Assay used: immunoSEQ multiplex PCR; TCRdb lists only in-frame clones, some missing. V and J calls and clone size are as listed in that table; D and trimming were resolved from the DNA. The data show a few hundred thousand clones, with approximately 89% seen just once and over 2% held by the top ten. This CDR3 is built from 16 residues. The J gene is TRBJ1-4, the V gene TRBV21-1. TRBV21-1 is flagged as a pseudogene. The source is a woman aged 45-60 years with acute or convalescent COVID-19. The specimen sequenced was peripheral blood. The CDR3 DNA sequence: TGTGCCAGCAGCGGATGGGAGGCAGTGAGGAATGAAAAACTGTTTTTT. The encoded protein is CASSGWEAVRNEKLFF.